Below, 5 T cell receptor beta chains from the same sample are listed, as sequenced in a study of vaccination effects on CD4 cells after COVID-19. Generated by immunoSEQ multiplex PCR, the TCRdb table keeps only in-frame clones and is missing some. The repertoire has roughly 35,000 clones, roughly 80% of them found once; the top ten carry under 8%. Culture lasted about ten days before CD4+ T cell isolation. The person acquired a PCR-confirmed SARS-CoV-2 infection between March and December 2020. Of the BNT162b2 and mRNA-1273 vaccines, participants received two doses of one or the other. Antigen specificity for these receptors is unknown. The starting material was CD4+ T cells from PBMCs cultured without peptide, obtained after COVID-19 vaccination. These receptors originate from a human donor who had a prior SARS-CoV-2 infection.

This clone occurred a few times. This chain uses TRBV18 with TRBJ2-2; D call uncertain. There are 16 residues in the CDR3. CDR1 is KGHSH and CDR2 is LQKENI in the germline V gene. Trimming pared 3 bases from V and 0 bases from J, leaving 11 bases between. CDR3 coding DNA: TGTGCCAGCTCACCGGGCGTAGGATCGAACACCGGGGAGCTGTTTTTT. This sequence encodes CASSPGVGSNTGELFF. Variable domain in full (rest from reference TRBV18 and TRBJ2-2): NAGVMQNPRHLVRRRGQEARLRCSPMKGHSHVYWYRQLPEEGLKFMVYLQKENIIDESGMPKERFSAEFPKEGPSILRIQQVVRGDSAAYFCASSPGVGSNTGELFFGEGSRLTVL.

This clone is medium-sized by share. The chain has TRBV7-6 and TRBJ2-1; D is unresolved. In germline, CDR1 is SGHVS, CDR2 FNYEAQ. The CDR3 length is 15 residues. The V gene lost 4 bases and the J gene lost 0 bases, with 10 bases spanning the gap. CDR3 protein: CASSSQVNSYNEQFF. The CDR3 DNA reads TGTGCCAGCAGCTCGCAGGTAAACTCCTACAATGAGCAGTTCTTC.

This chain links TRBV4-1 with TRBJ2-7, with a weak D call TRBD2 (5 bases). Germline lookup yields CDR1 MGHRA and CDR2 YSYEKL. V lost 2 bases, J lost 3 bases, and 8 bases lay in between. The CDR3 covers 13 residues. The CDR3 coding sequence is TGCGCCAGCAGCCAATCTGGAGGCTACGAGCAGTACTTC. Translating gives CASSQSGGYEQYF.

In its sample, this clone was seen a few times. The chain employs TRBV28 and TRBJ2-7, with a weak D call TRBD2 (5 bases). The germline V gene encodes CDR1 MDHEN and CDR2 SYDVKM. V lost 6 bases, J lost 5 bases, and 14 bases lay in between. The CDR3 runs to 13 residues. CDR3 in DNA: TGTGCCAGCAGCCCGGGGAAGTACCACGAGCAGTACTTC. Residues: CASSPGKYHEQYF.

CDR3 sequence: CAWNKLASYEQYF. CDR3 coding DNA: TGTGCCTGGAATAAACTAGCCTCCTACGAGCAGTACTTC. V usage is TRBV30 and J usage is TRBJ2-7; TRBD2 might be the D (6 bases). Between the trimmed V and J ends, which lost 4 bases and 0 bases, there was a span of 10 bases. The CDR3 has 13 residues. The germline V gene has CDR1 GTSNPN and CDR2 SVGIG (reference sequence).